The TCR beta chain described here comes from a study of blood T cells in healthy people across ages. CDR1 and CDR2 from the germline V gene are SQVTM and ANQGSEA. V shed 4 bases and J shed 7 bases, with 11 bases lying between them. The length of the CDR3 is 13 residues. For the second PCR, which ran for roughly 6 to 11 cycles, a sample-barcoded 5' primer and a J-beta primer mix were used. Every molecule of cDNA carried a tag from a template-switch adaptor with 12 random nucleotides. TCRdb called the 5' RACE reads again in MiXCR, with one record for every CDR3 protein. This sample yields some 1.5 million distinct CDR3 sequences, of which roughly 27% are seen a single time; roughly 8% belongs to the top ten. In its sample, this clonotype was seen many times.

This chain connects TRBV29-1 to TRBJ1-6, with no clear D. The specimen was blood. This clonotype was obtained from a woman in her twenties or thirties in good health. CDR3 coding DNA: TGCAGCGTTGGTGGGGAATCAAATTCACCCCTCCACTTT. The encoded protein is CSVGGESNSPLHF.